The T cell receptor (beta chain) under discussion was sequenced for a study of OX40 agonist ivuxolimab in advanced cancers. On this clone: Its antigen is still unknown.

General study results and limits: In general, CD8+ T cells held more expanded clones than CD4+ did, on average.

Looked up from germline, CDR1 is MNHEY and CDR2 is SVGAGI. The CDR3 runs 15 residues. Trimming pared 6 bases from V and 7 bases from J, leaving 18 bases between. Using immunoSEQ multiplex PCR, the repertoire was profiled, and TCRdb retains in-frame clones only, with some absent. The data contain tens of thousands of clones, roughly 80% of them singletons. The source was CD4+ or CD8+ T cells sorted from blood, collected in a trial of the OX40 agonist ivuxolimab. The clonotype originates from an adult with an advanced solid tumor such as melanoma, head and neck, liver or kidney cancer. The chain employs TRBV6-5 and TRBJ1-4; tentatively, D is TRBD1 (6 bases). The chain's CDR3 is CASRDTGLAVEKLFF. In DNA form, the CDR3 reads TGTGCCAGCAGGGATACAGGGTTGGCCGTTGAAAAACTGTTTTTT.